Below are 10 T cell receptor beta chains sequenced from a single sample in a study of shared clonotypes between healthy human individuals (TCRdb year 2020). Library preparation was by the immunoSEQ multiplex PCR assay. In TCRdb, the immuneACCESS table is reduced to in-frame sequences with V and J assigned. These tables do not hold every clone; where another copy was compared, an unresolved V gene accounts for under half, and the others remain unexplained. The sample contains hundreds of thousands of clones, about 91% of them found a single time. The ten biggest clones cover roughly 24% of the sample. CD8 naive samples were obtained by positive selection for CCR7 among CD45RO-negative cells, yielding a CD45RA+CCR7+ population from which TemRA cells were excluded. The specimen was naive CD8+ T cells sorted from blood. Interpreted using the paper, the cell subset or site label stands for: CD45RA+CCR7+. These receptor sequences come from a young man in good health.

The V gene is TRBV27, the J gene TRBJ1-5; 10 positions match TRBD1. This CDR3 region has 15 residues. Losses at the gene ends were 5 bases for V and 5 bases for J; bases not matched to a gene: 6. Germline V gene sequence: CDR1 MNHEY, CDR2 SMNVEV (reference sequence). This CDR3 is CASSPSTGGDQPQHF. CDR3 DNA: TGTGCCAGCAGTCCCTCGACAGGGGGCGATCAGCCCCAGCATTTT.

This clone has only one observation. The V and J genes are TRBV19 and TRBJ1-1, with D unresolved. Trimming shortened V by 1 base and J by 8 bases, and 8 bases separated the two germline ends. The CDR3 is made up of 12 amino acids. CDR1 and CDR2 from the germline V gene are LNHDA and SQIVND (reference sequence). CDR3 amino acids: CASSIAGLEAFF. The CDR3 coding sequence is TGTGCCAGTAGTATAGCGGGCCTGGAAGCTTTCTTT.

V usage is TRBV28 and J usage is TRBJ2-6, with D possibly matching TRBD2 (6 bases). V lost 3 bases and J lost 0, with 15 bases in between. Germline V lookup: CDR1 MDHEN, CDR2 SYDVKM. The CDR3 runs to 18 residues. CDR3 sequence reads: CASSFTAGRFSGANVLTF. CDR3 DNA: TGTGCCAGCAGTTTTACCGCGGGACGATTCTCTGGGGCCAACGTCCTGACTTTC.

This chain connects TRBV10-1 to TRBJ2-3; TRBD1 matches 12 bases. J gave up 1 base and V 5 bases, and 7 bases lay outside the gene matches. The CDR3 runs 17 residues. Per germline, CDR1 WNHNN and CDR2 SYGVQD (reference sequence). CDR3 bases: TGCGCCAGCAGTCCCGGGACAGGGGGCGCGGGCACAGATACGCAGTATTTT. Protein product: CASSPGTGGAGTDTQYF.

This chain uses TRBV30 with TRBJ2-7; TRBD1 or TRBD2 may be the D gene (5 bases each). V lost 3 bases and J 4 bases, leaving 13 bases between the germline ends. This CDR3 is 13 amino acids long. The germline gives CDR1 GTSNPN, CDR2 SVGIG (reference sequence). The CDR3 protein is CAWSGASTYEQYF. The CDR3 region has the DNA TGTGCCTGGAGCGGGGCTTCAACTTACGAGCAGTACTTC.

The chain has TRBV13 and TRBJ2-7; 15 bases match TRBD2. V dropped 5 bases and J dropped 5; count of bases not matched to a gene: 4. The CDR3 spans 15 residues. Germline CDR1 and CDR2: PRHDT and FYEKMQ (reference sequence). CDR3 sequence: CASSVWTSGRDEQYF. CDR3 bases: TGTGCCAGCAGCGTGTGGACTAGCGGGAGGGACGAGCAGTACTTC.

This chain connects TRBV10-3 to TRBJ2-1; 10 nucleotides agree with TRBD2. This CDR3 is built from 15 residues. The V and J ends lost 7 bases and 5 bases, in that order; junction bases with no gene match: 8. Germline CDR1 reads ENHRY; CDR2 reads SYGVKD. This CDR3 is CAITSAGGPNNEQFF. The CDR3 DNA reads as TGTGCCATCACCTCAGCGGGAGGGCCCAACAATGAGCAGTTCTTC.

This chain links TRBV29-1 with TRBJ2-7, with 7 bases lining up with TRBD1. The closer fit of TRBJ2-1 to the DNA end suggests the J call may be wrong. CDR3 length: 17 residues. Germline CDR1 reads SQVTM; CDR2 reads ANQGSEA. The CDR3 region is CSGLGTALTLSYNEQFF. CDR3 DNA: TGCAGCGGTCTCGGGACAGCCCTGACCCTCTCCTACAATGAGCAGTTCTTC.

This chain joins TRBV11-3 and TRBJ2-7; no firm D call. Germline loops: CDR1 SGHNT, CDR2 YENEEA. CDR3 length: 13 amino acids. V was shortened by 0 bases and J by 4 bases, with 7 bases between the two germline ends. CDR3 DNA: TGTGCCAGCAGCTTAGATCTCCGGTACGAGCAGTACTTC. Translation: CASSLDLRYEQYF. The entire variable domain, with the rest obtained from reference TRBV11-3 and TRBJ2-7, is as follows: EAGVVQSPRYKIIEKKQPVAFWCNPISGHNTLYWYLQNLGQGPELLIRYENEEAVDDSQLPKDRFSAERLKGVDSTLKIQPAELGDSAVYLCASSLDLRYEQYFGPGTRLTVT.

This chain joins TRBV2 and TRBJ2-5; no clear D. Trimming pared 7 bases from V and 5 bases from J, leaving 14 bases between. This CDR3 is built from 13 residues. Germline CDR1 and CDR2: SNHLY and FYNNEI. The CDR3 protein is CASKGPERETQYF. DNA for the CDR3: TGTGCCAGCAAGGGCCCTGAAAGGGAGACCCAGTACTTC.